This TCR beta chain was sequenced in a study of multiple sclerosis patients with progressive multifocal leukoencephalopathy. This CDR3 contains 15 residues. Trimming pared 1 base from V and 7 bases from J, leaving 16 bases between. CDR1 and CDR2 from the germline V gene are MNHNY and SVGAGI (reference sequence). Findings and caveats of the study: Before and during natalizumab, the clones expanded at PML already existed.

Time point: time of PML onset. After about 16 to 60 months on natalizumab, the natalizumab-treated patients developed PML. Using immunoSEQ multiplex PCR, the repertoire was profiled, and TCRdb retains in-frame clones only, with some absent. This table holds more than 30,000 clones, 87% found once. This clone showed up just a few times. Its target is not known. Sequenced here: PBMCs, sampled from a patient treated with natalizumab. The receptor was isolated from a woman in her thirties or forties with progressive multifocal leukoencephalopathy. The chain uses TRBV6-6 and TRBJ1-2, with D unclear. The CDR3 nucleotides read TGTGCCAGCAGTTACTTAGGTGGGCAGATGGGTGGCTACACCTTC. The encoded protein is CASSYLGGQMGGYTF.